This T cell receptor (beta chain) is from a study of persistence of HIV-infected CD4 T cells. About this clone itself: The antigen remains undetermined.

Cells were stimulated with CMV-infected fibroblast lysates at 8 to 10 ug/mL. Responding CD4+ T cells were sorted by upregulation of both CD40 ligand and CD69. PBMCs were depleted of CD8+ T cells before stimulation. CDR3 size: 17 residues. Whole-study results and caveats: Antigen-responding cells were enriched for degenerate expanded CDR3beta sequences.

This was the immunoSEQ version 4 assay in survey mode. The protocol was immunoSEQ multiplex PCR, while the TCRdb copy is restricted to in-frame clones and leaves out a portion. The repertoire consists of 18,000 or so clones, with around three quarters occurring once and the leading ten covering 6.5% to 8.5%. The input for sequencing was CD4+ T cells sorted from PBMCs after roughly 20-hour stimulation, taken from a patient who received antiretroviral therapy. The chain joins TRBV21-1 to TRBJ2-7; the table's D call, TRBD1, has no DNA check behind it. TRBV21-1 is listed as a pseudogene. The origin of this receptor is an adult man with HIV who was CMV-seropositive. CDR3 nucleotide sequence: TGTGCCAGCAGCAAAGATTGGGGCTTTGACGGAGCCTACGAGCAGTACTTC. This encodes CASSKDWGFDGAYEQYF.